Below are 13 T cell receptor beta chains sequenced from a single sample in a study of blood T cell repertoires in COVID-19. The assay was immunoSEQ multiplex PCR, and TCRdb's table has in-frame clones only and misses some. The sample consists of fewer than 90,000 clones, approximately 80% of them appearing once. The sequenced material came from peripheral blood. Receptors originate from a human donor in a cohort sampled during active COVID-19.

V usage is TRBV18 and J usage is TRBJ1-1; no firm D call. The V gene lost 2 bases and the J gene lost 4 bases, with 8 bases spanning the gap. CDR3 length: 13 amino acids. Per the germline V gene, CDR1 is KGHSH and CDR2 is LQKENI. DNA for the CDR3: TGTGCCAGCTCACCAAGTTCGGGCACTGAAGCTTTCTTT. This encodes CASSPSSGTEAFF.

The V and J genes are TRBV5-1 and TRBJ2-7; 7 bases align to TRBD2. The CDR3 contains 14 residues. CDR1 is SGHRS, CDR2 YFSETQ, per germline. Unmatched junction bases numbered 8, after V lost 1 base and J lost 7 bases. CDR3 DNA sequence: TGCGCCAGCAGCTTGAATGCGGGGGTCGGGGAGCAGTACTTC. Residues: CASSLNAGVGEQYF.

This clone was seen a single time. V gene TRBV2 combines with J gene TRBJ2-5; 7 nucleotides match TRBD2. After removal of 8 bases from V and 0 bases from J, the junction contained 6 bases not matched to a gene. CDR3 length: 14 amino acids. From germline, CDR1 is SNHLY and CDR2 FYNNEI. CDR3 residues: CASVGRVYQETQYF. The DNA of the CDR3 is TGTGCCAGCGTGGGGAGGGTGTACCAAGAGACCCAGTACTTC.

This clone was observed a few times. The chain recombines TRBV27 with TRBJ1-6; 11 bases align to TRBD1. Trimming took 6 bases from V and 10 from J; bases not matched to a gene: 5. Germline-derived CDR1 and CDR2 are MNHEY and SMNVEV (reference sequence). The CDR3 has 14 amino acids. CDR3 DNA sequence: TGTGCCAGCAGAGGGGACAGGGGGAGATCACCCCTCCACTTT. Amino acids: CASRGDRGRSPLHF.

The genes are TRBV10-3 and TRBJ2-1; TRBD2 agrees at 12 bases. Germline V gives CDR1 ENHRY, CDR2 SYGVKD. V trimming: 11 bases; J trimming: 5 bases; junction bases outside the gene matches: 7. This CDR3 spans 14 amino acids. CDR3 nucleotide sequence: TGTGCCGTCGCTGCTAGCGGGGGGGACAATGAGCAGTTCTTC. This sequence encodes CAVAASGGDNEQFF.

The chain employs TRBV6-6 and TRBJ1-2; D remains ambiguous. Germline-derived CDR1 and CDR2 are MNHNY and SVGAGI (reference sequence). V was pared by 0 bases and J by 8 bases, with 13 bases between. The CDR3 length is 14 residues. This CDR3 reads CASSYSADLRGYTF. For the CDR3, the DNA is TGTGCCAGCAGTTACTCAGCCGATTTGCGAGGCTACACCTTC.

The chain combines TRBV5-6 with TRBJ2-3; D might be TRBD1 (6 bases). The CDR3 consists of 15 residues. V dropped 4 bases and J dropped 3 bases, with 15 bases sitting between them. Germline CDR1 reads SGHDT; CDR2 reads YYEEEE. As DNA, the CDR3 is TGTGCCAGCAGCCCCGGGCAGGGGCGAACAGATACGCAGTATTTT. It is translated as CASSPGQGRTDTQYF.

Many counts were recorded for this clone. The chain links TRBV5-6 to TRBJ1-5, with D uncertain. Deletions cut 0 bases from V and 7 bases from J, with 11 bases between. Per germline, CDR1 SGHDT and CDR2 YYEEEE. This CDR3 spans 14 amino acids. In DNA, the CDR3 is TGTGCCAGCAGCTTGGGGCCGGGTGAGCAGCCCCAGCATTTT. It encodes CASSLGPGEQPQHF.

This chain links TRBV18 with TRBJ2-7; maybe TRBD1 (6 bases). CDR3 length equals 12 residues. V lost 4 bases and J 7 bases, leaving 11 bases between the germline ends. Per the germline V gene, CDR1 is KGHSH and CDR2 is LQKENI. CDR3 nucleotides: TGTGCCAGCTCACTTTCGGACAGTGAGCAGTACTTC. Its protein product is CASSLSDSEQYF.

The chain employs TRBV5-1 and TRBJ2-7, with TRBD2 matching over 10 bases. Germline trimming cut 0 bases from V and 3 bases from J; bases unmatched to any gene: 15. The CDR3 spans 19 residues. Per germline, CDR1 SGHRS and CDR2 YFSETQ. The DNA for the CDR3 is TGCGCCAGCAGCTTGGAGGCAGCGGGAGGGCCCGGGATGAACTACGAGCAGTACTTC. Amino acids: CASSLEAAGGPGMNYEQYF.

As DNA, the CDR3 is TGCGCCAGCAGCCCTACAGGGTCTAATGAAAAACTGTTTTTT. Translation gives CASSPTGSNEKLFF. The V and J genes are TRBV5-1 and TRBJ1-4, with D perhaps TRBD1 (6 bases). Germline V gives CDR1 SGHRS, CDR2 YFSETQ. V gave up 4 bases and J gave up 3 bases, with 10 bases separating them. The CDR3 runs to 14 residues.

This clone was seen a few times. This rearrangement joins TRBV27 to TRBJ2-7; 8 nucleotides align to TRBD2. Per the germline V gene, CDR1 is MNHEY and CDR2 is SMNVEV (reference sequence). The CDR3 is 14 amino acids. V trimming: 10 bases; J trimming: 3 bases; junction bases outside the gene matches: 11. The CDR3 sequence: CAKGNRTSNYEQYF. CDR3 nucleotides: TGTGCCAAGGGCAATCGGACTAGCAACTACGAGCAGTACTTC.

Only a few counts were recorded for this clone. The J gene is TRBJ1-2, the V gene TRBV12-3 or TRBV12-4; 8 nucleotides match TRBD1. The V segment lost 3 bases and the J segment 6 bases; nucleotides outside the gene matches: 3. The CDR3 is 13 residues long. CDR3 nucleotide sequence: TGTGCCAGCAGTTTGACAGGGGCGGATGGCTACACCTTC. Translating it yields CASSLTGADGYTF.